This T cell receptor (beta chain) was documented in a study of blood T cells in healthy people across ages (dated by TCRdb to between 2014 and 2017). Background for the entire study: Template switching captured roughly one uniquely barcoded TCR beta cDNA molecule per two T cells in model experiments. Using deep sequencing normalized with unique cDNA molecular identifiers, the study measured how TCR beta repertoire diversity changes with age. The donors were split into four age groups: young (average 16 years), middle-aged (more than 35), aged (over 55) and long-lived (under 85). To avoid experimental bias, donors of different ages were distributed randomly across sequencing lanes. Using the same blood draw, the study looked at two additional independent replicas of 1 million unique cDNA reads for two donors, one aged 18 to 30 and the other aged 80 or older. The paper as a whole reports these results and caveats: Because profiling used bulk unsorted PBMCs, naive and antigen-experienced compartments could not be compared conclusively. Because donor CMV infection status was unknown, age-related changes in expanded clonotypes were potentially confounded. As age increased, observed TCR beta diversity per million T cells dropped in a roughly linear way, and a significant reduction was already evident by age roughly 36. The percentage of naive T cells measured by flow cytometry correlated strongly with observed TCR beta diversity. Estimates of total diversity from one million sequenced T cells were regarded as lower bounds and underestimates. Compared with the aged group, the long-lived group had more naive CD4+ T cells, fewer expanded clones and increased TCR diversity, suggesting age selection.

The CDR3 holds 14 amino acids from the cysteine to the phenylalanine. Kept here is only the CDR3 DNA, which spans 42 bases and is read in frame from base 1. V is reduced by 3 bases and J by 6 bases, leaving a spacing of 12 bases between them. CDR1 SGHVS and CDR2 FQNEAQ were looked up in the germline V gene. The donors were roughly 38 Caucasian individuals from Russia, aged roughly 6 to 90 years, who were systemically healthy. Each donor gave around 9.9 milliliters of peripheral blood, collected into EDTA-treated Vacutainer tubes. PBMCs were isolated by Ficoll-Paque density-gradient centrifugation, with at least 6 million obtained per sample. Total RNA was extracted from PBMCs with Trizol reagent, with at least 5 micrograms obtained per sample. For every donor, an aliquot of PBMCs went through flow cytometry to measure the percentages of naive CD45RAhigh/CD27high T cells. Note on this clonotype: Which antigen it targets is not known. No base-level quality is on record; no much larger clone is a single base apart.

The library was produced with 5' RACE. Sequencing was carried out with an Illumina HiSeq 2500. A second roughly 6 to 12 cycle PCR used a sample-barcoded 5' primer and a J-beta primer mix. A unique molecular identifier was introduced onto each TCR beta cDNA molecule by a template-switch 5' adaptor carrying 12 random nucleotides. At least 2.5 million CDR3-containing paired-end reads were obtained from each sample. All of the RNA was converted into first-strand cDNA using the Mint cDNA synthesis kit, with a TRBC-specific oligonucleotide serving as the primer. Following uracil-DNA glycosylase treatment, a first 18-cycle PCR with universal primers M1SS and BC2_uni_R was performed on all cDNA. The source study handled its data this way. For normalization, 1 million high-quality reads, each with a distinct molecular identifier, were randomly selected from each sample. Reads with shared molecular identifiers were discarded instead of being binned into consensus sequences. MiTCR, with a Q25 quality threshold and the strictest error-elimination algorithm, was used for CDR3 identification, clonotype clustering and error correction. A nonparametric unseen species model with Euler transformation was used to estimate lower-bound total TCR beta diversity. The public reads were run again by TCRdb, first through fastp at Q25 and then through MiXCR, and only productive beta chains were kept. CDR3 protein duplicates are merged, each entry listing the most common genes and DNA. The V and J calls, along with clone size, are taken from TCRdb and not from the paper's own processing. The sample yields fewer than 1,000,000 distinct CDR3 sequences; around half were counted once. Clones ranked in the top ten supply around 18% of the sample.

The sequencing input was blood. The chain couples TRBV7-8 to TRBJ2-1; no D gene is confidently identified. The TCR sequence derives from an elderly man in good health. The CDR3 loop reads CASSFLSRFNEQFF. The nucleotides are TGTGCCAGCAGCTTTCTGAGCAGGTTCAATGAGCAGTTCTTC.